Sequencing of this T cell receptor beta chain was carried out in a study of T-cell memory formation after mild COVID-19. Findings and limits, study-wide: Whether second-wave clones peaking at day 37 were SARS-CoV-2 specific went unconfirmed. Mainly CM and EM harbored the contracting CD4+ clones; mainly EMRA harbored the CD8+ ones.

This clonotype has more than one count but fewer than ten. Its target is unknown. TCRdb re-called the 5' RACE reads with MiXCR, one entry per CDR3 protein. This table holds roughly 190,000 distinct CDR3 sequences, about 27% found once. What was sequenced was PBMCs or a T cell subset sorted from them (not recorded which). The sequence was obtained from an adult woman who had mild COVID-19 (a few samples of this study predate the infection). Cell type and time point are not known.

The CDR3 region is CASSHRDRYNEQFF. The CDR3 DNA reads TGTGCCAGCAGCCATCGGGACAGATACAATGAGCAGTTCTTC. This chain joins TRBV7-9 and TRBJ2-1; TRBD1 matches 7 bases. The V segment lost 5 bases and the J segment 4 bases; nucleotides outside the gene matches: 5. Germline-derived CDR1 and CDR2 are SEHNR and FQNEAQ (reference sequence). The CDR3 is 14 residues long.